This is a list of T cell receptor beta chains from one sample in a study of cytomegalovirus exposure and HLA in healthy donors. Sequencing was performed with immunoSEQ multiplex PCR; in TCRdb, only in-frame clones are kept and a portion is missing. This repertoire shows more than 200,000 clones, roughly 80% found once; its top ten account for 0.2% to 0.25%. The sequencing input was PBMCs. These receptors all stem from a girl aged 2-9 years in good health and CMV-seronegative. Each CDR3 is given with its conserved first and last residue. The order of the fields is D gene, clone size, V gene, J gene, CDR3 length, CDR3 DNA, CDR3 protein. A D gene is named only where the DNA matches it firmly. Only some rows state a clone size, as once, few, many or a class for expanded clones.

d_gene: TRBD2
abundance: NA
v_gene: TRBV18
j_gene: TRBJ2-7
len: 16
CDR3nt: TGTGCCAGCTCACCACCCGGGGGGAGGGTCTCCTACGAGCAGTACTTC
CDR3aa: CASSPPGGRVSYEQYF

d_gene: TRBD1
abundance: NA
v_gene: TRBV11-2
j_gene: TRBJ1-2
len: 15
CDR3nt: TGTGCCAGCAGCTTGGGAACAGGGGGCGGCTATGGCTACACCTTC
CDR3aa: CASSLGTGGGYGYTF

d_gene: NA
abundance: NA
v_gene: TRBV19
j_gene: TRBJ1-5
len: 15
CDR3nt: TGTGCCAGTAGCACCCTTAGGACAGGCAATCAGCCCCAGCATTTT
CDR3aa: CASSTLRTGNQPQHF

d_gene: NA
abundance: few
v_gene: TRBV18
j_gene: TRBJ1-2
len: 14
CDR3nt: TGTGCCAGCTCACCAGGGGGGACTAGGAATGGCTACACCTTC
CDR3aa: CASSPGGTRNGYTF

d_gene: TRBD2
abundance: few
v_gene: TRBV2
j_gene: TRBJ2-5
len: 16
CDR3nt: TGTGCCAGCAGTGAAGCCAGTAGCGGGAGGTTAGAGACCCAGTACTTC
CDR3aa: CASSEASSGRLETQYF

d_gene: TRBD1
abundance: NA
v_gene: TRBV7-9
j_gene: TRBJ1-5
len: 15
CDR3nt: TGTGCCAGCAGCTCCACGGACAGGGTTGTTCAGCCCCAGCATTTT
CDR3aa: CASSSTDRVVQPQHF

d_gene: NA
abundance: NA
v_gene: TRBV4-1
j_gene: TRBJ1-5
len: 17
CDR3nt: TGCGCCAGCAGCCACAAGATACCGGGACAAAAAGCTCAGCCCCAGCATTTT
CDR3aa: CASSHKIPGQKAQPQHF

d_gene: NA
abundance: NA
v_gene: TRBV5-6
j_gene: TRBJ2-1
len: 11
CDR3nt: TGTGCCAGCAGCTTCGGTTATGAGCAGTTCTTC
CDR3aa: CASSFGYEQFF

d_gene: NA
abundance: NA
v_gene: TRBV9
j_gene: TRBJ1-2
len: 13
CDR3nt: TGTGCCAGCAGCGTAGGGGGGCCCGGGGGCTACACCTTC
CDR3aa: CASSVGGPGGYTF

d_gene: NA
abundance: NA
v_gene: TRBV5-1
j_gene: TRBJ1-2
len: 15
CDR3nt: TGCGCCAGCAGCTTGGCGGCAGGGCCAAACTATGGCTACACCTTC
CDR3aa: CASSLAAGPNYGYTF

d_gene: NA
abundance: NA
v_gene: TRBV11-2
j_gene: TRBJ2-5
len: 12
CDR3nt: TGTGCCAGCAGCTTACGTGCGGAGACCCAGTACTTC
CDR3aa: CASSLRAETQYF

d_gene: NA
abundance: NA
v_gene: TRBV5-6
j_gene: TRBJ2-1
len: 12
CDR3nt: TGTGCCAGCAGCCAACTAGAGAATGAGCAGTTCTTC
CDR3aa: CASSQLENEQFF

d_gene: TRBD1
abundance: NA
v_gene: TRBV11-2
j_gene: TRBJ1-1
len: 14
CDR3nt: TGTGCCAGCAGCACTCTTAGGGACAGGCAAGAAGCTTTCTTT
CDR3aa: CASSTLRDRQEAFF

d_gene: NA
abundance: NA
v_gene: TRBV2
j_gene: TRBJ1-1
len: 14
CDR3nt: TGTGCCAGCAGGGCGGGACGGATGAACACTGAAGCTTTCTTT
CDR3aa: CASRAGRMNTEAFF

d_gene: NA
abundance: NA
v_gene: TRBV6-1
j_gene: TRBJ2-2
len: 10
CDR3nt: TGTGCCAGCTACGGCGGGGAGCTGTTTTTT
CDR3aa: CASYGGELFF

d_gene: TRBD1
abundance: NA
v_gene: TRBV2
j_gene: TRBJ1-2
len: 13
CDR3nt: TGTGCCAGCAGAAGGACAGGGGACTATGGCTACACCTTC
CDR3aa: CASRRTGDYGYTF

d_gene: TRBD1
abundance: NA
v_gene: TRBV7-9
j_gene: TRBJ1-2
len: 13
CDR3nt: TGTGCCACAAGGACAGGGGCTAACTATGGCTACACCTTC
CDR3aa: CATRTGANYGYTF

d_gene: TRBD1
abundance: NA
v_gene: TRBV6-1
j_gene: TRBJ1-1
len: 19
CDR3nt: TGTGCCAGCAGTGCGAACAGGGGGCGAAGGAGACGGGGTGTCACTGAAGCTTTCTTT
CDR3aa: CASSANRGRRRRGVTEAFF

d_gene: TRBD1
abundance: few
v_gene: TRBV4-1
j_gene: TRBJ2-2
len: 15
CDR3nt: TGCGCCAGCAGTCCCGGGACAGGCCCCACCGGGGAGCTGTTTTTT
CDR3aa: CASSPGTGPTGELFF

d_gene: TRBD1
abundance: NA
v_gene: TRBV5-1
j_gene: TRBJ1-1
len: 17
CDR3nt: TGCGCCAGCATCCCCAGGACAGGGGGCTTGAGGGGCACTGAAGCTTTCTTT
CDR3aa: CASIPRTGGLRGTEAFF

d_gene: NA
abundance: NA
v_gene: TRBV5-4
j_gene: TRBJ2-6
len: 18
CDR3nt: TGTGCCAGCAGCTTGGTTTGGGGGCGGAGCTCTGGGGCCAACGTCCTGACTTTC
CDR3aa: CASSLVWGRSSGANVLTF

d_gene: NA
abundance: NA
v_gene: TRBV6-5
j_gene: TRBJ2-7
len: 14
CDR3nt: TGTGCCAGCAGTTACTCAATGTCACGGAGCGAGCAGTACTTC
CDR3aa: CASSYSMSRSEQYF

d_gene: NA
abundance: NA
v_gene: TRBV19
j_gene: TRBJ2-1
len: 15
CDR3nt: TGTGCCAGTAGTATGATGCGCGGGTACTACAATGAGCAGTTCTTC
CDR3aa: CASSMMRGYYNEQFF

d_gene: NA
abundance: NA
v_gene: TRBV7-9
j_gene: TRBJ1-3
len: 16
CDR3nt: TGTGCCAGCAGCATACAGGGTTCTCTTACTGGAAACACCATATATTTT
CDR3aa: CASSIQGSLTGNTIYF

d_gene: NA
abundance: NA
v_gene: TRBV5-4
j_gene: TRBJ2-5
len: 15
CDR3nt: TGTGCCAGCAGCCTAAAAACGGGACACAGAGAGACCCAGTACTTC
CDR3aa: CASSLKTGHRETQYF

d_gene: NA
abundance: NA
v_gene: TRBV4-2
j_gene: TRBJ2-5
len: 13
CDR3nt: TGTGCCAGCAGCCGAAATCAGGGGGAGACCCAGTACTTC
CDR3aa: CASSRNQGETQYF

d_gene: TRBD1
abundance: NA
v_gene: TRBV7-9
j_gene: TRBJ2-2
len: 15
CDR3nt: TGTGCCAGCAGCTTAGGACAGGGGAACACCGGGGAGCTGTTTTTT
CDR3aa: CASSLGQGNTGELFF

d_gene: NA
abundance: NA
v_gene: TRBV4-2
j_gene: TRBJ1-2
len: 13
CDR3nt: TGTGCCAGCAGCCAAGATGGGCAGGGCGGCTACACCTTC
CDR3aa: CASSQDGQGGYTF

d_gene: NA
abundance: NA
v_gene: TRBV10-3
j_gene: TRBJ2-7
len: 13
CDR3nt: TGTGCCATCAGTGGGGGGCCCCAAGGGGAGCAGTACTTC
CDR3aa: CAISGGPQGEQYF

d_gene: TRBD2
abundance: NA
v_gene: TRBV5-5
j_gene: TRBJ2-7
len: 16
CDR3nt: TGTGCCAGCAGCTTGGGGCTTGACGGGGGGGCCTACGAGCAGTACTTC
CDR3aa: CASSLGLDGGAYEQYF

d_gene: TRBD2
abundance: once
v_gene: TRBV2
j_gene: TRBJ2-3
len: 15
CDR3nt: TGTGCCAGCAGCGTACTAGCGGGAGGAACAGATACGCAGTATTTT
CDR3aa: CASSVLAGGTDTQYF

d_gene: TRBD2
abundance: NA
v_gene: TRBV2
j_gene: TRBJ2-5
len: 13
CDR3nt: TGTGCCAGCAAGGAGACTAGCGGGGAGACCCAGTACTTC
CDR3aa: CASKETSGETQYF

d_gene: NA
abundance: NA
v_gene: TRBV19
j_gene: TRBJ2-6
len: 15
CDR3nt: TGTGCCAGTAGTATAGCAGGGTTTGGGGCCAACGTCCTGACTTTC
CDR3aa: CASSIAGFGANVLTF

d_gene: NA
abundance: NA
v_gene: TRBV7-9
j_gene: TRBJ1-2
len: 13
CDR3nt: TGTGCCAGCAGCGGACCGGGAGCAGAGGGCTACACCTTC
CDR3aa: CASSGPGAEGYTF

d_gene: TRBD1
abundance: NA
v_gene: TRBV7-9
j_gene: TRBJ1-2
len: 15
CDR3nt: TGTGCCAGCAGCGTGGGACAGGGGATAGACTATGGCTACACCTTC
CDR3aa: CASSVGQGIDYGYTF

d_gene: TRBD1
abundance: NA
v_gene: TRBV5-6
j_gene: TRBJ2-2
len: 13
CDR3nt: TGTGCCAGCAGCTCAACAGGGGCCGGGGAGCTGTTTTTT
CDR3aa: CASSSTGAGELFF

d_gene: NA
abundance: NA
v_gene: TRBV18
j_gene: TRBJ2-3
len: 14
CDR3nt: TGTGCCAGCTCACCACCGCCGTCGGCAGATACGCAGTATTTT
CDR3aa: CASSPPPSADTQYF

d_gene: TRBD1
abundance: once
v_gene: TRBV18
j_gene: TRBJ1-1
len: 17
CDR3nt: TGTGCCAGCTCACCTCTGGACAGGACTGTACTGAACACTGAAGCTTTCTTT
CDR3aa: CASSPLDRTVLNTEAFF

d_gene: TRBD1
abundance: NA
v_gene: TRBV6-1
j_gene: TRBJ1-3
len: 14
CDR3nt: TGTGCCAGCAGCGCCGGGACAGACCGAAACACCATATATTTT
CDR3aa: CASSAGTDRNTIYF

d_gene: TRBD2
abundance: once
v_gene: TRBV5-8
j_gene: TRBJ2-3
len: 16
CDR3nt: TGTGCCAGCAGCTTGGGACTAGCGGGAGAGGTCGATACGCAGTATTTT
CDR3aa: CASSLGLAGEVDTQYF

d_gene: TRBD1
abundance: NA
v_gene: TRBV9
j_gene: TRBJ1-2
len: 14
CDR3nt: TGTGCCAGCGCCCGACAGGGGGGCTCTATGGGCTACACCTTC
CDR3aa: CASARQGGSMGYTF

d_gene: NA
abundance: NA
v_gene: TRBV7-9
j_gene: TRBJ1-1
len: 12
CDR3nt: TGTGCCGGATACCGGGACATCACTGAAGCTTTCTTT
CDR3aa: CAGYRDITEAFF

d_gene: NA
abundance: NA
v_gene: TRBV19
j_gene: TRBJ1-2
len: 14
CDR3nt: TGTGCCAGTAGTACCCCGGACACCAACTATGGCTACACCTTC
CDR3aa: CASSTPDTNYGYTF

d_gene: NA
abundance: NA
v_gene: TRBV7-3
j_gene: TRBJ2-3
len: 14
CDR3nt: TGTGCCAGCAGCTCCCAATCCGGGGCAGATACGCAGTATTTT
CDR3aa: CASSSQSGADTQYF

d_gene: NA
abundance: NA
v_gene: TRBV19
j_gene: TRBJ2-7
len: 12
CDR3nt: TGTGCCAGTAGTTTAACCGGGAGCGAGCAGTACTTC
CDR3aa: CASSLTGSEQYF

d_gene: NA
abundance: once
v_gene: TRBV5-5
j_gene: TRBJ1-2
len: 14
CDR3nt: TGTGCCAGCAGCTTGGCCGGGGATGAGAATGGCTACACCTTC
CDR3aa: CASSLAGDENGYTF

d_gene: NA
abundance: NA
v_gene: TRBV4-1
j_gene: TRBJ2-7
len: 14
CDR3nt: TGCGCCAGCAGCCAAGTTCTAGTTTCCTACGAGCAGTACTTC
CDR3aa: CASSQVLVSYEQYF

d_gene: NA
abundance: NA
v_gene: TRBV4-1
j_gene: TRBJ1-5
len: 17
CDR3nt: TGCGCCAGCAGCCAAGATAGGTCGCAGGGCGTTAGCAAGCCCCAGCATTTT
CDR3aa: CASSQDRSQGVSKPQHF

d_gene: NA
abundance: NA
v_gene: TRBV6-5
j_gene: TRBJ1-4
len: 15
CDR3nt: TGTGCCAGCAGTTACGGCGACAGCGGGCGGGAAAAACTGTTTTTT
CDR3aa: CASSYGDSGREKLFF

d_gene: NA
abundance: NA
v_gene: TRBV4-1
j_gene: TRBJ1-1
len: 17
CDR3nt: TGCGCCAGCAGCCAATATTCCCCTGGGCAGGTTAACACTGAAGCTTTCTTT
CDR3aa: CASSQYSPGQVNTEAFF

d_gene: TRBD1
abundance: NA
v_gene: TRBV29-1
j_gene: TRBJ1-2
len: 14
CDR3nt: TGCAGCGTTGATGGCCCGGGGACAGCCATGGGCCACACCTTC
CDR3aa: CSVDGPGTAMGHTF

d_gene: NA
abundance: NA
v_gene: TRBV6-5
j_gene: TRBJ2-4
len: 15
CDR3nt: TGTGCCAGCAGTTACTCGAGGGCTCCGAACAGCATTCAGTACTTC
CDR3aa: CASSYSRAPNSIQYF

d_gene: NA
abundance: NA
v_gene: TRBV27
j_gene: TRBJ2-1
len: 13
CDR3nt: TGTGCCAGCAGTTTAGAGGGTTACAATGAGCAGTTCTTC
CDR3aa: CASSLEGYNEQFF